Below, one T cell receptor beta chain is given with its context. Its antigen is not known. TCR alpha and TCR beta cDNA libraries carrying sample barcodes and UMIs came from 5'RACE with constant-segment primers. TCRdb re-derived calls from the 5' RACE reads in MiXCR, one entry per CDR3 protein. The sample lists 180,000 or so distinct CDR3 sequences; more than 15% were seen once. This sample is part of a study of T-cell memory formation after mild COVID-19. Study-level points and caveats: The second-wave clones peaking on day 37 were not confirmed as SARS-CoV-2-specific. Shrinking CD4+ clones were chiefly CM and EM; CD8+ ones were chiefly EMRA. CD4+ bias marked clones expanding day 15 to 37, unlike balanced contracting clones.

This CDR3 is 15 amino acids long. V lost 2 bases to trimming and J lost 1 base, with 11 bases between them. The sequence was collected from an adult woman who had mild COVID-19 (a few samples of this study predate the infection). Cell type and time point are not known. The sequenced sample was PBMCs or a T cell subset sorted from them (not recorded which). This chain connects TRBV12-3 or TRBV12-4 to TRBJ1-1; maybe TRBD1 (6 bases). The CDR3 region is CASSLLGGGNTEAFF. CDR3 bases: TGTGCCAGCAGTTTATTAGGGGGAGGGAACACTGAAGCTTTCTTT.